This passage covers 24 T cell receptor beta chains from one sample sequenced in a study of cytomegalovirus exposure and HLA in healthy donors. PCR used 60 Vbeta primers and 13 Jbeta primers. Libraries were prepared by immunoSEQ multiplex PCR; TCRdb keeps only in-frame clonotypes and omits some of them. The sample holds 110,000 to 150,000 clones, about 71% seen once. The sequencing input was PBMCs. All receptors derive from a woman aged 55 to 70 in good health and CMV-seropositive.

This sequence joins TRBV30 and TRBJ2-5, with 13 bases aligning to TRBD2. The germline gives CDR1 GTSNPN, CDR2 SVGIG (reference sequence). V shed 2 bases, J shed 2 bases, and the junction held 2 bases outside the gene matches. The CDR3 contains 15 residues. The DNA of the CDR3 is TGTGCCTGGAGTTCGGGACTAGCGGGGCAAGAGACCCAGTACTTC. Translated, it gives CAWSSGLAGQETQYF. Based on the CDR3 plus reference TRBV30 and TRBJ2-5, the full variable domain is SQTIHQWPATLVQPVGSPLSLECTVEGTSNPNLYWYRQAAGRGLQLLFYSVGIGQISSEVPQNLSASRPQDRQFILSSKKLLLSDSGFYLCAWSSGLAGQETQYFGPGTRLLVL.

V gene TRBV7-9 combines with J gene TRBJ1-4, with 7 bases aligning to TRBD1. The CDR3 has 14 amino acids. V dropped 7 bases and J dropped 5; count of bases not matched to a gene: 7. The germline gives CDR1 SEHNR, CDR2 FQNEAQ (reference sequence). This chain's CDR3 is CASTLGQPNEKLFF. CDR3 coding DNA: TGTGCCAGCACTTTGGGACAGCCAAATGAAAAACTGTTTTTT.

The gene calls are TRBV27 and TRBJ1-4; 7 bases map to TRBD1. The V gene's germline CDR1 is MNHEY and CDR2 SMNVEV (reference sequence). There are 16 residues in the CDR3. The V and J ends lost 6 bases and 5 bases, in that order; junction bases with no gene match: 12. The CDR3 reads CASRPDRLTGNEKLFF. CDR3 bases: TGTGCCAGCAGGCCGGACAGGCTAACAGGAAATGAAAAACTGTTTTTT.

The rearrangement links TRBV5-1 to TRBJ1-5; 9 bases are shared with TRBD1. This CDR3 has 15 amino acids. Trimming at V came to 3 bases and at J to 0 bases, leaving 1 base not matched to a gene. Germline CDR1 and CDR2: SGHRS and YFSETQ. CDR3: CASSWTGDSNQPQHF. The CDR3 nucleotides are TGCGCCAGCAGCTGGACAGGGGATAGCAATCAGCCCCAGCATTTT. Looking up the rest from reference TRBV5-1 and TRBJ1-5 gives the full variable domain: KAGVTQTPRYLIKTRGQQVTLSCSPISGHRSVSWYQQTPGQGLQFLFEYFSETQRNKGNFPGRFSGRQFSNSRSEMNVSTLELGDSALYLCASSWTGDSNQPQHFGDGTRLSIL.

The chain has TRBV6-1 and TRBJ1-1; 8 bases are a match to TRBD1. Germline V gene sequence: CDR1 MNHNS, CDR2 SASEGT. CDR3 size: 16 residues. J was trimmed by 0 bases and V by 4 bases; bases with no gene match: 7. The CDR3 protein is CASSAGTGFMNTEAFF. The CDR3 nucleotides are TGTGCCAGCAGTGCCGGGACAGGCTTCATGAACACTGAAGCTTTCTTT.

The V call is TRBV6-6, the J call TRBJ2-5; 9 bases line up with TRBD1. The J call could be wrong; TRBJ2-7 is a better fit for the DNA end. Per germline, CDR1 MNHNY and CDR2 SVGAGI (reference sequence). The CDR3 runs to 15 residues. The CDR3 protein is CASSSTGTGSYEQYF. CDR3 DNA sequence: TGTGCCAGCAGTTCCACCGGGACAGGGAGCTACGAGCAGTACTTC.

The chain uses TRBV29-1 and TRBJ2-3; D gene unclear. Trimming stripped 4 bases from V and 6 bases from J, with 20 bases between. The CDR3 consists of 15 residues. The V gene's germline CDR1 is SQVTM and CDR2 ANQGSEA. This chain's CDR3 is CSVGSALDLPDTQYF. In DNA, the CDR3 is TGCAGCGTTGGCTCCGCCTTAGACTTGCCGGATACGCAGTATTTT.

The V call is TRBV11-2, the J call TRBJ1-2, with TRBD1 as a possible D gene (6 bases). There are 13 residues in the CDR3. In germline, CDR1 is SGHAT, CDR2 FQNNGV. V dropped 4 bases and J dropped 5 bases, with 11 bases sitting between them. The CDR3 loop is CASSSTGRYGYTF. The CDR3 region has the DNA TGTGCCAGCAGCTCTACAGGGAGATATGGCTACACCTTC. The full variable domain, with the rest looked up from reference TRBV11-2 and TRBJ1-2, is EAGVAQSPRYKIIEKRQSVAFWCNPISGHATLYWYQQILGQGPKLLIQFQNNGVVDDSQLPKDRFSAERLKGVDSTLKIQPAKLEDSAVYLCASSSTGRYGYTFGSGTRLTVV.

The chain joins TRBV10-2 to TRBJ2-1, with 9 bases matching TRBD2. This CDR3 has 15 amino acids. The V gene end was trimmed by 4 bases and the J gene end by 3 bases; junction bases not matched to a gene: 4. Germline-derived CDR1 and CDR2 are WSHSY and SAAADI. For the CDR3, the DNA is TGCGCCAGCAGTGGTCTAGCGGGGTACTACAATGAGCAGTTCTTC. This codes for CASSGLAGYYNEQFF.

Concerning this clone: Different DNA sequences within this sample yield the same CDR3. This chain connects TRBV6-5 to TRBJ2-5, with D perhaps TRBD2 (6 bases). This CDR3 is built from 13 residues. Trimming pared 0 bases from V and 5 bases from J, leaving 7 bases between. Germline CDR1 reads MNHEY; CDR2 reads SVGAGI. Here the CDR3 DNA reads TGTGCCAGCAGTTACTCTCGGGGGGAGACCCAGTACTTC. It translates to CASSYSRGETQYF.

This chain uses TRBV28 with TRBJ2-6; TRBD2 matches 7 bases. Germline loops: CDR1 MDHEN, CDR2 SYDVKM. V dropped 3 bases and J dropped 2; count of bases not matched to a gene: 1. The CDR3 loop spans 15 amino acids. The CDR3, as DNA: TGTGCCAGCAGTTTTGGGAGGGCTGGGGCCAACGTCCTGACTTTC. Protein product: CASSFGRAGANVLTF.

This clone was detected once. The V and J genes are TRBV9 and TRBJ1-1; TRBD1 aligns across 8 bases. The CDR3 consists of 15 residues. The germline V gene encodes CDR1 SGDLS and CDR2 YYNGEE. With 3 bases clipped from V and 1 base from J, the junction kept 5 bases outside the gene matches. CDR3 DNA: TGTGCCAGCAGCGCATCCGGACAGGGGAACACTGAAGCTTTCTTT. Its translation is CASSASGQGNTEAFF.

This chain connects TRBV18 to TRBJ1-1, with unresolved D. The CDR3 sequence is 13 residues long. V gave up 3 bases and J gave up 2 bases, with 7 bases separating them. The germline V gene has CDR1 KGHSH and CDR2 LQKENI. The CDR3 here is CASSPQKNTEAFF. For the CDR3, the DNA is TGTGCCAGCTCACCGCAGAAAAACACTGAAGCTTTCTTT. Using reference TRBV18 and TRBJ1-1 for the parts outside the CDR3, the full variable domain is NAGVMQNPRHLVRRRGQEARLRCSPMKGHSHVYWYRQLPEEGLKFMVYLQKENIIDESGMPKERFSAEFPKEGPSILRIQQVVRGDSAAYFCASSPQKNTEAFFGQGTRLTVV.

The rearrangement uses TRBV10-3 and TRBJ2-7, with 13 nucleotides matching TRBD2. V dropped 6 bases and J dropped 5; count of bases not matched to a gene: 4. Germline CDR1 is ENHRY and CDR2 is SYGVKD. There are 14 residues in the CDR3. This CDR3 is CAISEGLAGNEQYF. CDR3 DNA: TGTGCCATCAGCGAGGGACTAGCGGGAAACGAGCAGTACTTC.

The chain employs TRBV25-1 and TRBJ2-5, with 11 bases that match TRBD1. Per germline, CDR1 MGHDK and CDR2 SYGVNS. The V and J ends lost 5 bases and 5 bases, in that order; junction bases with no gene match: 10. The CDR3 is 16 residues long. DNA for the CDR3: TGTGCCAGCAGTCGGGGGACAGGGGGATGGGGGGAGACCCAGTACTTC. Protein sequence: CASSRGTGGWGETQYF.

The CDR3 sequence: CASSHPWGRDSGNTIYF. As DNA, the CDR3 is TGTGCCAGCAGCCACCCATGGGGGCGCGACTCTGGAAACACCATATATTTT. This rearrangement joins TRBV28 to TRBJ1-3, with D perhaps TRBD1 (6 bases). CDR3 length: 17 residues. V lost 6 bases and J 0 bases, leaving 18 bases between the germline ends. CDR1 and CDR2 from the germline V gene are MDHEN and SYDVKM.

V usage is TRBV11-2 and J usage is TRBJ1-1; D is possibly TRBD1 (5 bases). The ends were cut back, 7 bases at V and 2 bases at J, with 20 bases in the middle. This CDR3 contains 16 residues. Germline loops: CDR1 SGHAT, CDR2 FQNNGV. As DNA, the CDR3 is TGTGCCAGCATCCACACCAGAACAGGCGGAAACACTGAAGCTTTCTTT. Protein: CASIHTRTGGNTEAFF.

Here the CDR3 DNA reads TGCGCCAGCAGCTTCGCAGGGAACACTGAAGCTTTCTTT. Translated, it gives CASSFAGNTEAFF. The rearrangement uses TRBV5-1 and TRBJ1-1; no clear D gene. The V gene's germline CDR1 is SGHRS and CDR2 YFSETQ. This CDR3 contains 13 residues. With 2 bases removed from V and 1 base from J, the gap between germline ends came to 6 bases.

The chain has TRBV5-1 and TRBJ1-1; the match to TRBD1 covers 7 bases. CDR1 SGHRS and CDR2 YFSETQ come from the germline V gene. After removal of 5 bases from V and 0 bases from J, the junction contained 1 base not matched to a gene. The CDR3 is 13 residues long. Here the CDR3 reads CASRTGMNTEAFF. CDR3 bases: TGCGCCAGCAGGACAGGGATGAACACTGAAGCTTTCTTT.

In nucleotides, the CDR3 is TGCGCCAGCAGCCCCGGGACAGGGGGACGTAATAGCAATCAGCCCCAGCATTTT. Protein sequence: CASSPGTGGRNSNQPQHF. The chain employs TRBV5-1 and TRBJ1-5; 11 bases match TRBD1. This CDR3 spans 18 amino acids. Looked up from germline, CDR1 is SGHRS and CDR2 is YFSETQ. The junction had 9 bases not matched to a gene; V was cut back by 4 bases and J by 0 bases.

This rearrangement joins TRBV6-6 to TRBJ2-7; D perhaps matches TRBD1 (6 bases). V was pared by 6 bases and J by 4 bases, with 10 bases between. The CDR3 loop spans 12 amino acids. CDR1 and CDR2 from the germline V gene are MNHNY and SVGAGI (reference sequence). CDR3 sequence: CASSPGHYEQYF. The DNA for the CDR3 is TGTGCCAGCAGCCCGGGACATTACGAGCAGTACTTC.

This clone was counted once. CDR3 in amino acids: CAWSVRGSAGPQHF. CDR3 coding DNA: TGTGCCTGGAGTGTGCGGGGTTCGGCAGGGCCCCAGCATTTT. The chain combines TRBV30 with TRBJ1-5; no definite D call. This CDR3 is built from 14 residues. Per the germline V gene, CDR1 is GTSNPN and CDR2 is SVGIG (reference sequence). The ends were cut back, 0 bases at V and 9 bases at J, with 15 bases in the middle.

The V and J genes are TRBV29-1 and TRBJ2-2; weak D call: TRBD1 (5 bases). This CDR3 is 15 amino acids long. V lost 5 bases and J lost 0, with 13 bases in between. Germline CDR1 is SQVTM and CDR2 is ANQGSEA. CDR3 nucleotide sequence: TGCAGCGTTAATGGGGCGTCCACGAACACCGGGGAGCTGTTTTTT. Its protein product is CSVNGASTNTGELFF.

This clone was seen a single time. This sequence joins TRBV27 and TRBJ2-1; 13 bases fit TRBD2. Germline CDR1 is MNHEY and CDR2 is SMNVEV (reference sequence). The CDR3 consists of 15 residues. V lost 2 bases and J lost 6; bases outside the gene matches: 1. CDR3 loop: CASSLRLAGGNEQFF. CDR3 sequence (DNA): TGTGCCAGCAGTTTACGACTAGCGGGAGGCAATGAGCAGTTCTTC.